Listed below are T cell receptor beta chains from one sample, sequenced in a study of cytomegalovirus exposure and HLA in healthy donors. The method was immunoSEQ multiplex PCR; TCRdb's version includes in-frame clones alone and lacks a portion of them. The sample includes some 270,000 clones, just over 85% of them seen just once. The sample was PBMCs. The receptor set was obtained from a woman aged 18 to 35 in good health and CMV-seronegative. CDR3s include the opening cysteine and the closing phenylalanine or tryptophan. A D gene is named only where the DNA matches it firmly. Only part of the rows carry a size: once, few, many, or a class if the clone is expanded.

>-|-|TRBV5-1|TRBJ2-7
CASNTGRDEQYF
TGCGCCAGCAACACAGGTCGGGACGAGCAGTACTTC
>-|once|TRBV2|TRBJ2-1
CASSEERLPYNEQFF
TGTGCCAGCAGTGAGGAGCGCCTCCCCTACAATGAGCAGTTCTTC
>TRBD1|once|TRBV27|TRBJ1-1
CASSSTGLGNTEAFF
TGTGCCAGCAGTTCGACAGGGTTGGGGAACACTGAAGCTTTCTTT
>-|-|TRBV4-1|TRBJ2-2
CASSQVSSSGELFF
TGCGCCAGCAGCCAAGTCAGTTCTTCCGGGGAGCTGTTTTTT
>-|-|TRBV29-1|TRBJ2-7
CSARGGGLSYEQYF
TGCAGCGCCAGGGGCGGGGGACTCTCCTACGAGCAGTACTTC
>TRBD1|-|TRBV9|TRBJ1-5
CASSPGQGDYQPQHF
TGTGCCAGCAGCCCGGGACAGGGGGACTATCAGCCCCAGCATTTT
>-|-|TRBV5-8|TRBJ1-1
CASRGRTEAFF
TGTGCCAGCAGGGGGAGGACTGAAGCTTTCTTT
>-|-|TRBV4-1|TRBJ2-1
CASSQEREGGAFSEQFF
TGCGCCAGCAGCCAAGAAAGGGAGGGGGGGGCATTTTCGGAGCAGTTCTTC
>-|-|TRBV19|TRBJ2-7
CASSISRGSYEQYF
TGTGCCAGTAGTATTAGTCGGGGCTCCTACGAGCAGTACTTC
>TRBD1|-|TRBV7-8|TRBJ1-5
CASSPRDRLSNQPQHF
TGTGCCAGCAGCCCTCGGGACAGGCTGTCCAATCAGCCCCAGCATTTT
>TRBD1|-|TRBV18|TRBJ2-3
CASSRTGGGTDTQYF
TGTGCCAGCTCACGGACAGGGGGCGGCACAGATACGCAGTATTTT
>-|once|TRBV5-6|TRBJ1-4
CASSSGPRATNEKLFF
TGTGCCAGCAGCTCTGGTCCCCGGGCAACTAATGAAAAACTGTTTTTT
>-|-|TRBV18|TRBJ2-5
CASSPRQGQETQYF
TGTGCCAGCTCACCACGGCAGGGCCAAGAGACCCAGTACTTC